The 11 T cell receptor beta chains below come from one sample, sequenced in a study of spatial heterogeneity in lung cancer. Each CDR3 protein gets one entry after TCRdb re-called the 5' RACE reads with MiXCR. The data hold about 3,100 distinct CDR3 sequences, with roughly 18% observed a single time. Time point specified: sample taken at primary tumor resection. Material: normal lung tissue next to the tumor, obtained at surgery. These receptors were taken from a male donor with early-stage non-small cell lung cancer.

The rearrangement joins TRBV27 to TRBJ1-2, with a possible D match to TRBD1 (5 bases). This CDR3 region has 16 residues. CDR1 and CDR2 from the germline V gene are MNHEY and SMNVEV (reference sequence). The V gene lost 1 base and the J gene lost 6 bases, with 18 bases spanning the gap. CDR3 nucleotide sequence: TGTGCCAGCAGTTTATTGGGCAGGGAGGACCTGGATGGCTACACCTTC. Its translation is CASSLLGREDLDGYTF.

This clonotype was seen a few times. The chain employs TRBV20-1 and TRBJ1-5; a weak D match, TRBD1 (6 bases). V was trimmed by 0 bases and J by 3 bases, leaving 27 bases between them. There are 20 residues in the CDR3. Germline V gives CDR1 DFQATT, CDR2 SNEGSKA (reference sequence). The CDR3 nucleotides read TGCAGTGCTAGAGATGGGACCCCATGGGGGGGCGGAGGGGTCAATCAGCCCCAGCATTTT. It encodes CSARDGTPWGGGGVNQPQHF.

By share, this clonotype counts as medium-sized (0.01 to 0.1%). The CDR3: CASSLSSGGFNEQFF. The CDR3 nucleotides read TGTGCCAGCAGTCTCTCCTCCGGGGGATTCAATGAGCAGTTCTTC. The chain has TRBV6-5 and TRBJ2-1, with a possible D match to TRBD2 (6 bases). This CDR3 comprises 15 residues. V was pared by 5 bases and J by 6 bases, with 17 bases between. CDR1 and CDR2 (germline): MNHEY, SVGAGI.

By share, this clonotype ranks as medium-sized. This chain joins TRBV12-5 and TRBJ2-5, with D maybe TRBD1 (5 bases). Germline V gene data show CDR1 as LGHNT and CDR2 as FRNRAP. The CDR3 totals 16 residues. The germline V and J ends were trimmed by 0 bases and 5 bases, with 16 bases remaining between them. The CDR3 reads CASGLVMGQTTETQYF. The CDR3 DNA reads as TGTGCTAGTGGTTTGGTTATGGGGCAGACGACCGAGACCCAGTACTTC.

The chain recombines TRBV10-3 with TRBJ2-7; D may be TRBD2 (6 bases). Germline V gene lookup returns CDR1 ENHRY and CDR2 SYGVKD. CDR3 length equals 15 residues. V dropped 0 bases and J dropped 5 bases, with 14 bases sitting between them. CDR3: CAISESRGTFNEQYF. For the CDR3, the DNA is TGTGCCATCAGTGAGTCACGGGGGACCTTCAACGAGCAGTACTTC.

The gene calls are TRBV2 and TRBJ2-2; 8 nucleotides line up with TRBD2. The CDR3 runs 16 residues. Germline CDR1 reads SNHLY; CDR2 reads FYNNEI. J lost 0 bases, V lost 7 bases, and 7 bases had no gene match. CDR3 nucleotides: TGTGCCAGCATCCGTCAGCGGGAGTCGAACACCGGGGAGCTGTTTTTT. It specifies CASIRQRESNTGELFF.

By share, this clonotype counts as medium-sized. This sequence joins TRBV29-1 and TRBJ2-2; D perhaps matches TRBD2 (5 bases). The CDR3 is made up of 14 amino acids. Germline CDR1 SQVTM, CDR2 ANQGSEA. The V end was cut by 7 bases, the J end by 6 bases, with 18 bases between. The CDR3 nucleotides read TGCAGCGGTCAGACTGGACTGAGGTCCGGGGAGCTGTTTTTT. It specifies CSGQTGLRSGELFF.

A remark on this clonotype: A much larger clone lies a single base off, so this may be a read error. The chain couples TRBV5-1 to TRBJ2-7; 8 bases map to TRBD1. Looked up from germline, CDR1 is SGHRS and CDR2 is YFSETQ. The CDR3 runs to 16 residues. V lost 4 bases and J lost 9; bases outside the gene matches: 18. DNA for the CDR3: TGCGCCAGCAGCCCGGACAGGGCGCCCCGAGCGACCGGGCAGTACTTC. This codes for CASSPDRAPRATGQYF.

The chain recombines TRBV18 with TRBJ1-1; TRBD1 matches 10 bases. Germline V lookup: CDR1 KGHSH, CDR2 LQKENI. The CDR3 runs 15 residues. J lost 5 bases, V lost 2 bases, and 5 bases had no gene match. For the CDR3, the DNA is TGTGCCAGCTCACCATCCACGGACAGGGGGACTGAAGCTTTCTTT. Its translation: CASSPSTDRGTEAFF.

This clonotype ranks as medium-sized. CDR3 sequence reads: CASSLQPGQGEGPQHF. The CDR3 DNA follows: TGTGCCAGCAGCTTGCAACCGGGACAGGGGGAAGGGCCCCAGCATTTT. The J gene is TRBJ1-5, the V gene TRBV7-2, with TRBD1 identical over 11 bases. J was trimmed by 9 bases and V by 3 bases; bases with no gene match: 10. The germline V gene encodes CDR1 SGHTA and CDR2 FQGNSA. The CDR3 extends over 16 amino acids.

By share, this clonotype counts as medium-sized. The chain uses TRBV6-1 and TRBJ2-5; perhaps TRBD2 as D (5 bases). V lost 4 bases and J lost 2, with 11 bases in between. The CDR3 has 14 residues. Germline V gene sequence: CDR1 MNHNS, CDR2 SASEGT. DNA for the CDR3: TGTGCCAGCAGTGTGGGGAGAGGACAAGAGACCCAGTACTTC. Translation gives CASSVGRGQETQYF.